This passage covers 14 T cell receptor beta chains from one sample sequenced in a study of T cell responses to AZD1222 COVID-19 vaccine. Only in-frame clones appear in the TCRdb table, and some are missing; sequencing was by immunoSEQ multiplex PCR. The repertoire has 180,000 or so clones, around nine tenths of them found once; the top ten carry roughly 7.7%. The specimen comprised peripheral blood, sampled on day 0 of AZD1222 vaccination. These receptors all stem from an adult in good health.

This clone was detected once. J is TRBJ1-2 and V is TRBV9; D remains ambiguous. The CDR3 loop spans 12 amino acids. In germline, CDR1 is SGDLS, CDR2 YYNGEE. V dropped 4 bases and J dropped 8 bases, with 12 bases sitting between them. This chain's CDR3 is CASSMNTGGYTF. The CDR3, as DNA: TGTGCCAGCAGCATGAACACGGGCGGCTACACCTTC.

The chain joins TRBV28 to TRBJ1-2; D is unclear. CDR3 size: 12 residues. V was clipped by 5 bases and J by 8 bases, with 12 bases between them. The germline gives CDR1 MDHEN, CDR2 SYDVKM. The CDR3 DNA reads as TGTGCCAGCAGTCCCCTTAAGGAGGGCTACACCTTC. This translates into CASSPLKEGYTF.

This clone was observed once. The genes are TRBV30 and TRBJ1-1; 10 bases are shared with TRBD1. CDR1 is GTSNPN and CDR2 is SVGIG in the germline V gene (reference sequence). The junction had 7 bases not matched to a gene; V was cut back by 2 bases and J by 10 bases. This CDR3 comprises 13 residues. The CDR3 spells CAWSPDRGQVAFF. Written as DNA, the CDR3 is TGTGCCTGGAGTCCAGACAGGGGGCAAGTAGCTTTCTTT.

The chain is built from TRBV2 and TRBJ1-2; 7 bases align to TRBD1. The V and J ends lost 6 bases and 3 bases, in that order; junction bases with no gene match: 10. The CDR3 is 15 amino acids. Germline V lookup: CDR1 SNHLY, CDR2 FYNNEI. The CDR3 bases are TGTGCCAGCAGAGCCCCAGGGGGGCTTCACTATGGCTACACCTTC. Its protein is CASRAPGGLHYGYTF.

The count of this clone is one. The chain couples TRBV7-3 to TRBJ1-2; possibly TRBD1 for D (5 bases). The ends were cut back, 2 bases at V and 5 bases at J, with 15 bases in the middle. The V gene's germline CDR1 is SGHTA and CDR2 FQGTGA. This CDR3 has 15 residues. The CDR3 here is CASSLFGGAQYGYTF. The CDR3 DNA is TGTGCCAGCAGCTTATTCGGGGGAGCTCAATATGGCTACACCTTC.

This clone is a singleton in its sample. CDR3 protein: CASSGTTGGNSPLHF. Here the CDR3 DNA reads TGCGCCAGCAGCGGAACGACAGGGGGTAATTCACCCCTCCACTTT. V and J are TRBV5-1 and TRBJ1-6, with 9 bases identical to TRBD1. This CDR3 is built from 15 residues. After removal of 4 bases from V and 6 bases from J, the junction contained 5 bases not matched to a gene. Per the germline V gene, CDR1 is SGHRS and CDR2 is YFSETQ.

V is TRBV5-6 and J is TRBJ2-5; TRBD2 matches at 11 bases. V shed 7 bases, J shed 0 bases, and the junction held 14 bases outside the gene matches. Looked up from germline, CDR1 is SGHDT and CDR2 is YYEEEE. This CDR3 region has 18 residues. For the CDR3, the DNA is TGTGCCAGCGCGATCGTCCTCGCTAGCGGGGGGTACCAAGAGACCCAGTACTTC. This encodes CASAIVLASGGYQETQYF.

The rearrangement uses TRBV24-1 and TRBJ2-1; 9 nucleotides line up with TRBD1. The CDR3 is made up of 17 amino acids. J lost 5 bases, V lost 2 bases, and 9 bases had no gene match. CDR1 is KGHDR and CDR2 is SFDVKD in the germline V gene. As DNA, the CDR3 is TGTGCCACCAGTGATTCAGGGGACAGGGCCCCCCACAATGAGCAGTTCTTC. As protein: CATSDSGDRAPHNEQFF.

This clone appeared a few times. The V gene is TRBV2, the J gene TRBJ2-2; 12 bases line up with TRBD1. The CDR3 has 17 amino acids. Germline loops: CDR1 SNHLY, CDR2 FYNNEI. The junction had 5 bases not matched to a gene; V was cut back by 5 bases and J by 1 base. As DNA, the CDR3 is TGTGCCAGCAGTCCCGGGACAGGGGGCTGGAACACCGGGGAGCTGTTTTTT. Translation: CASSPGTGGWNTGELFF. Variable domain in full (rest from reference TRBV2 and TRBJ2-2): EPEVTQTPSHQVTQMGQEVILRCVPISNHLYFYWYRQILGQKVEFLVSFYNNEISEKSEIFDDQFSVERPDGSNFTLKIRSTKLEDSAMYFCASSPGTGGWNTGELFFGEGSRLTVL.

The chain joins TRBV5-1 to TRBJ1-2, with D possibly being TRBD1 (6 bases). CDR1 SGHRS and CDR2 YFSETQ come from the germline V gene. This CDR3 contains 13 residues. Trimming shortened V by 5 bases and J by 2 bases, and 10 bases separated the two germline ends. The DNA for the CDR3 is TGCGCCAGCAGTCCCCAGGGGAACTATGGCTACACCTTC. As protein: CASSPQGNYGYTF.

Written as DNA, the CDR3 is TGTGCCAGCAGTTCAACTAGCGGGGGCGGGGGTGAGACCCAGTACTTC. Amino acids: CASSSTSGGGGETQYF. The J gene is TRBJ2-5, the V gene TRBV11-1, with TRBD2 matching over 11 bases. CDR1 is SGHAT, CDR2 FQDESV, per germline (reference sequence). The CDR3 totals 16 residues. V was clipped by 6 bases and J by 5 bases; unmatched bases: 11.

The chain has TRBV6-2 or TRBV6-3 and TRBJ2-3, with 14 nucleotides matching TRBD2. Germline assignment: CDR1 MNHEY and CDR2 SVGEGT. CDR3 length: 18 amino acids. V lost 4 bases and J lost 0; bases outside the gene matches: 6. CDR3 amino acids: CASSSRTSGGHSTDTQYF. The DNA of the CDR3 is TGTGCCAGCAGTTCCCGGACTAGCGGGGGGCATAGCACAGATACGCAGTATTTT.

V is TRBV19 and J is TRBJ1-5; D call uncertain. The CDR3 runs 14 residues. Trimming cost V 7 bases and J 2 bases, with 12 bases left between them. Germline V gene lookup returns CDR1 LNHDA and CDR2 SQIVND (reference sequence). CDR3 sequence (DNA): TGTGCCAGTACTTTCGGGTATGGCAATCAGCCCCAGCATTTT. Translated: CASTFGYGNQPQHF.

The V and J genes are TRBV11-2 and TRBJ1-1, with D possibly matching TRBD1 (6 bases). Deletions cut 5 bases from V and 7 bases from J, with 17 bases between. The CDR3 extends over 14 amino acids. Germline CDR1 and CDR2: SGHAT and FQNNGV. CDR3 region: CASSTPRGGNEAFF. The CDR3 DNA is TGTGCCAGCAGCACCCCAAGAGGGGGAAATGAAGCTTTCTTT.